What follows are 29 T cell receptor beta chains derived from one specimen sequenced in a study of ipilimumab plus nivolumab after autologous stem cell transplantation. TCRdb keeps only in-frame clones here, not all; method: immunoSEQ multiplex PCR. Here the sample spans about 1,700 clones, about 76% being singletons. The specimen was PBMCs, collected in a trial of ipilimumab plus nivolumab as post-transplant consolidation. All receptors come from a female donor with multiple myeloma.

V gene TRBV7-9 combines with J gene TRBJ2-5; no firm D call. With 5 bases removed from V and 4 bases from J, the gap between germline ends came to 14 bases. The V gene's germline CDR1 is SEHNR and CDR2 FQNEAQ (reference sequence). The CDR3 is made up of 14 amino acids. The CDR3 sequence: CASSRQALVETQYF. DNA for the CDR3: TGTGCCAGCAGCAGGCAGGCGCTCGTAGAGACCCAGTACTTC.

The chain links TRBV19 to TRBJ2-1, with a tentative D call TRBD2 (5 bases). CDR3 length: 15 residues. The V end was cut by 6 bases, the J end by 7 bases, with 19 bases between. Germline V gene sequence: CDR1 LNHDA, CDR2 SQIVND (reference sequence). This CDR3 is CASSSGLSSWNEQFF. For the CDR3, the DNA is TGTGCCAGTAGCAGCGGTCTATCTTCTTGGAATGAGCAGTTCTTC.

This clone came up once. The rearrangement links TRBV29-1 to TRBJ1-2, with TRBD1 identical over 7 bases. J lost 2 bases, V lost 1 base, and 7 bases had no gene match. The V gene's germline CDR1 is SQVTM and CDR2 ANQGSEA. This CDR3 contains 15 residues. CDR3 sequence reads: CSVEGPGQINYGYTF. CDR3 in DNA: TGCAGCGTTGAAGGTCCGGGACAGATAAACTATGGCTACACCTTC. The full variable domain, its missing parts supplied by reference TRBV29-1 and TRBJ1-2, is SAVISQKPSRDICQRGTSLTIQCQVDSQVTMMFWYRQQPGQSLTLIATANQGSEATYESGFVIDKFPISRPNLTFSTLTVSNMSPEDSSIYLCSVEGPGQINYGYTFGSGTRLTVV.

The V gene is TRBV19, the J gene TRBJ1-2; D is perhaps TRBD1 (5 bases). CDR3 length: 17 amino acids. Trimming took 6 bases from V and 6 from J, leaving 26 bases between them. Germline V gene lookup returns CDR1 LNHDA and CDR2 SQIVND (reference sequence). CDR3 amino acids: CASSPTRSAGTANGYTF. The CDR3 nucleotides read TGTGCCAGTAGCCCGACCAGATCCGCCGGGACCGCTAATGGCTACACCTTC.

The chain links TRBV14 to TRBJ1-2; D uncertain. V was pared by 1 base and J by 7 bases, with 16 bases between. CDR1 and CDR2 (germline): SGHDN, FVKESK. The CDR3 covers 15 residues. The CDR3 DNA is TGTGCCAGCAGCCAAGTCGCGGGTCCCTCGGGTGGCTACACCTTC. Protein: CASSQVAGPSGGYTF.

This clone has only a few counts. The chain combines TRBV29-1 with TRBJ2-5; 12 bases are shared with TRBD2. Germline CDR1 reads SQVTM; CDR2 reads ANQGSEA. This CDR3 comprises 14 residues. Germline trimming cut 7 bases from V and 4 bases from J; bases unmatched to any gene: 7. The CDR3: CSGNRGLAGETQYF. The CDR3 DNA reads TGCAGCGGCAATCGGGGACTAGCGGGAGAGACCCAGTACTTC.

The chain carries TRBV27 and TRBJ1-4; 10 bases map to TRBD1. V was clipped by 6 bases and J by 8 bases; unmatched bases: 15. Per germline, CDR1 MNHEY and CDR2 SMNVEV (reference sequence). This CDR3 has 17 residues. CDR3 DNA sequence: TGTGCCAGCAGCCCCCTAACCATCGGGACAGGGGAAGAAAAACTGTTTTTT. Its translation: CASSPLTIGTGEEKLFF.

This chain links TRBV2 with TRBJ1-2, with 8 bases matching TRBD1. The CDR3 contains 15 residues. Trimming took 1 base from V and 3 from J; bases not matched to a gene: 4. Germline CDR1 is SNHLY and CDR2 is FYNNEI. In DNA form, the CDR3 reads TGTGCCAGCAGTGAAGTGGGACAGGAAGACTATGGCTACACCTTC. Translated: CASSEVGQEDYGYTF.

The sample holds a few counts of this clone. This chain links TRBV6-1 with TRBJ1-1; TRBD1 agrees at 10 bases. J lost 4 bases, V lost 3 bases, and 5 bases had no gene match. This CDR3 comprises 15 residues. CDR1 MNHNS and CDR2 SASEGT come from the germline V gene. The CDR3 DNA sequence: TGTGCCAGCAGTGACGACAGGGGGCGTATCACTGAAGCTTTCTTT. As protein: CASSDDRGRITEAFF.

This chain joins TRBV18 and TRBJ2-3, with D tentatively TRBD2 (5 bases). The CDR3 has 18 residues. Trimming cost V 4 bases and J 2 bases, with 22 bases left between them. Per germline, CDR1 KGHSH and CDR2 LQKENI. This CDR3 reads CASSLRQAIEGYTDTQYF. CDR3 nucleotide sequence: TGTGCCAGCTCACTTCGGCAGGCCATCGAGGGCTACACAGATACGCAGTATTTT.

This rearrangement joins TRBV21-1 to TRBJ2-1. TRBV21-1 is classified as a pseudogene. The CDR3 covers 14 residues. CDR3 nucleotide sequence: TGTGCCAGCAGGCTACACCATTCCGACAATGAGCAGTTCTTC. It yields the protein CASRLHHSDNEQFF.

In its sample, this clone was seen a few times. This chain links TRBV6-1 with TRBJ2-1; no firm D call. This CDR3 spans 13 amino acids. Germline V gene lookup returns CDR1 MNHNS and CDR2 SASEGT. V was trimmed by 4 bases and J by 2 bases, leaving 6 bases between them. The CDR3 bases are TGTGCCAGCAGTGTCCTCACCTACAATGAGCAGTTCTTC. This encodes CASSVLTYNEQFF.

CDR3 in amino acids: CASSLGLAGEREQFF. The CDR3 DNA reads TGTGCCAGCAGCTTAGGACTAGCGGGAGAGCGTGAGCAGTTCTTC. J is TRBJ2-1 and V is TRBV7-3, with 13 bases matching TRBD2. CDR3 length: 15 residues. The ends lost 2 bases at V and 9 bases at J; junction bases unmatched: 4. Per germline, CDR1 SGHTA and CDR2 FQGTGA.

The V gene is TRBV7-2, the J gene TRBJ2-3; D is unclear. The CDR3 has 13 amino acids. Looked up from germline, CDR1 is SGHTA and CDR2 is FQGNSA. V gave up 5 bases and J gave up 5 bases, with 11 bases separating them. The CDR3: CASSPGPKDTQYF. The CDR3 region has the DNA TGTGCCAGCAGCCCTGGACCCAAAGATACGCAGTATTTT.

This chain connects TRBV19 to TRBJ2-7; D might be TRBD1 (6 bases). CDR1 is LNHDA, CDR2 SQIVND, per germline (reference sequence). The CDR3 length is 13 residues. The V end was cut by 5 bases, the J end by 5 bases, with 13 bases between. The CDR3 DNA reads TGTGCCAGTAGTTACGACAGGACCGACGAGCAGTACTTC. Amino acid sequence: CASSYDRTDEQYF.

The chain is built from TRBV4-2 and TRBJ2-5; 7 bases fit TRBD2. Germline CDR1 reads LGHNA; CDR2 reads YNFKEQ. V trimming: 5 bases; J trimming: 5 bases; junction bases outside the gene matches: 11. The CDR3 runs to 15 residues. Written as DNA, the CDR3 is TGTGCCAGCAGCTTTTTCAACCCGGGAGGTGAGACCCAGTACTTC. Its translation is CASSFFNPGGETQYF.

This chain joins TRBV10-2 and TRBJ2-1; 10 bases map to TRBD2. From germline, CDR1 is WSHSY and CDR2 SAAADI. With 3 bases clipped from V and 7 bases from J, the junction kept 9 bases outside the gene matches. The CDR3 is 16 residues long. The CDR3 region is CASSDSRASGRNEQFF. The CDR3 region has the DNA TGCGCCAGCAGTGACTCGAGGGCTAGCGGGAGAAATGAGCAGTTCTTC.

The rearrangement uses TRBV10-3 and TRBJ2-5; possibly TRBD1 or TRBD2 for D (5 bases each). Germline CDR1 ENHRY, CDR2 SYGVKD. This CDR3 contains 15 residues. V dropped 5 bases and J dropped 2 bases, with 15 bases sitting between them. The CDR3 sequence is CAISFLGTGQETQYF. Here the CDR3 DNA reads TGTGCCATCAGTTTCCTAGGGACGGGTCAAGAGACCCAGTACTTC.

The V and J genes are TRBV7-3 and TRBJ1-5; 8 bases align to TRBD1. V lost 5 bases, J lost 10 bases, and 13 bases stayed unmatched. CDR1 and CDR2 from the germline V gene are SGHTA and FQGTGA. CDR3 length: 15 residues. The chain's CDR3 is CASSLTGTGIVPQHF. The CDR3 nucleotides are TGTGCCAGCAGCCTTACCGGGACAGGTATAGTTCCCCAGCATTTT.

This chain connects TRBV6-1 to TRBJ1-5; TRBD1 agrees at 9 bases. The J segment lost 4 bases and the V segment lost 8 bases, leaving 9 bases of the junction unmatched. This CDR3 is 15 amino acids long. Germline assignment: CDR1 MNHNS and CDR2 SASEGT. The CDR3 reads CASAAGTGSNQPQHF. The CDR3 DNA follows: TGTGCCAGCGCAGCCGGGACAGGGTCGAATCAGCCCCAGCATTTT.

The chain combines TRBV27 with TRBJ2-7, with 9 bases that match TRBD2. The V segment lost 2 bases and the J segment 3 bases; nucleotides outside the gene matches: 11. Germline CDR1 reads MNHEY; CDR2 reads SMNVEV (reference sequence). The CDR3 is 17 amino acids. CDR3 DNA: TGTGCCAGCAGTTTAACCTTAGCGGGAGTATTAAACTACGAGCAGTACTTC. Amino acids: CASSLTLAGVLNYEQYF.

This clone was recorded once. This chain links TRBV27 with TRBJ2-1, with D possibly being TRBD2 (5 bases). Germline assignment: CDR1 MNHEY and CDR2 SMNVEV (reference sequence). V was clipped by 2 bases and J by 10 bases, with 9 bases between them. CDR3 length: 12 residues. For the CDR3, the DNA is TGTGCCAGCAGTTTACCGGGCGGGGAGCAGTTCTTC. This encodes CASSLPGGEQFF.

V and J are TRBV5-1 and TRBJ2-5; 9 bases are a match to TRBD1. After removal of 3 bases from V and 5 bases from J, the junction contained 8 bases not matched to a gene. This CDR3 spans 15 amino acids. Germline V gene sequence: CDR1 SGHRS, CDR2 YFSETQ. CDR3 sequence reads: CASSWRGQGTETQYF. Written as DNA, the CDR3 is TGCGCCAGCAGCTGGCGGGGACAGGGAACGGAGACCCAGTACTTC.

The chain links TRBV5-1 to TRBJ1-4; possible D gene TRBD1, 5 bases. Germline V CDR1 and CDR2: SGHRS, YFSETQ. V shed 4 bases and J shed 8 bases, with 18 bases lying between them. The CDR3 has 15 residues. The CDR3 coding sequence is TGCGCCAGCAGCACCGGACAAGCCCCACCAGAAAAACTGTTTTTT. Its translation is CASSTGQAPPEKLFF.

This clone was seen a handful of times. CDR3 residues: CASSLVSRLSTDTQYF. The CDR3 nucleotides read TGTGCCAGCAGTTTGGTTTCAAGACTTAGCACAGATACGCAGTATTTT. The chain combines TRBV28 with TRBJ2-3, with D unresolved. Deletions cut 3 bases from V and 0 bases from J, with 13 bases between. The CDR3 has 16 amino acids. Germline CDR1 is MDHEN and CDR2 is SYDVKM.

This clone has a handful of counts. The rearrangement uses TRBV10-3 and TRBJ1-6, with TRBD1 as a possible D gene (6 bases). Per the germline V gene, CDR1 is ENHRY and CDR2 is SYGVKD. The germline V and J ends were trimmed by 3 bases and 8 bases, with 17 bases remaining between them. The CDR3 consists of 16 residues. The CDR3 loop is CAISEGFGGQDSPLHF. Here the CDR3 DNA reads TGTGCCATCAGTGAAGGTTTTGGGGGGCAGGATTCACCCCTCCACTTT.

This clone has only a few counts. The CDR3 spells CASSPARSSSTDTQYF. The CDR3 DNA follows: TGTGCCAGCAGCCCCGCTAGGAGCTCTAGCACAGATACGCAGTATTTT. The chain is built from TRBV9 and TRBJ2-3; D call uncertain. The CDR3 is made up of 16 amino acids. V was trimmed by 4 bases and J by 0 bases, leaving 15 bases between them. Germline V gives CDR1 SGDLS, CDR2 YYNGEE. The variable domain in full, completed from reference TRBV9 and TRBJ2-3, reads DSGVTQTPKHLITATGQRVTLRCSPRSGDLSVYWYQQSLDQGLQFLIQYYNGEERAKGNILERFSAQQFPDLHSELNLSSLELGDSALYFCASSPARSSSTDTQYFGPGTRLTVL.

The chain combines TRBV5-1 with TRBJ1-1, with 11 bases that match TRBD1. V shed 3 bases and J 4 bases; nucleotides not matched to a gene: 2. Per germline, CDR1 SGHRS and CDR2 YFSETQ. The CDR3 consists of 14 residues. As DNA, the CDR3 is TGCGCCAGCAGCTACGGGACAGGGGGCACTGAAGCTTTCTTT. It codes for CASSYGTGGTEAFF.

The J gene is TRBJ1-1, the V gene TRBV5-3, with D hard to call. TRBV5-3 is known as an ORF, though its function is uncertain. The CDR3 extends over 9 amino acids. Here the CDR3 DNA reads TGTGCAGAGGGAGCTGAAGCTTTCTTT. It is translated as CAEGAEAFF.